This TCR beta chain was obtained from a study of blood T cell repertoires in COVID-19. Study-level information: Acute-phase and convalescent COVID-19 samples originated in the United States, Italy and Spain. Sample material is recorded as cDNA or gDNA derived from T cells, B-cell-depleted T cells, or PBMCs.

Per the original data handling: Amplified reference gene primers provided the basis for estimating nucleated cell counts. This table comes from immunoSEQ multiplex PCR, and its TCRdb copy is limited to in-frame clones, with some not included. V, J and clone size are those of that table, while D and trimming were read from the DNA. This table has under 300,000 clones, around nine tenths appearing once. The V and J ends lost 2 bases and 7 bases, in that order; junction bases with no gene match: 8. Looked up from germline, CDR1 is SGHTA and CDR2 is FQGNSA. This CDR3 contains 15 residues. The material sequenced was peripheral blood. The genes are TRBV7-2 and TRBJ2-7, with 10 bases matching TRBD2. The sequence came from a woman in her 40s who had recovered from COVID-19. The CDR3 sequence: CASSLLQSGLAEQYF. For the CDR3, the DNA is TGTGCCAGCAGCTTACTCCAATCGGGACTAGCGGAGCAGTACTTC.